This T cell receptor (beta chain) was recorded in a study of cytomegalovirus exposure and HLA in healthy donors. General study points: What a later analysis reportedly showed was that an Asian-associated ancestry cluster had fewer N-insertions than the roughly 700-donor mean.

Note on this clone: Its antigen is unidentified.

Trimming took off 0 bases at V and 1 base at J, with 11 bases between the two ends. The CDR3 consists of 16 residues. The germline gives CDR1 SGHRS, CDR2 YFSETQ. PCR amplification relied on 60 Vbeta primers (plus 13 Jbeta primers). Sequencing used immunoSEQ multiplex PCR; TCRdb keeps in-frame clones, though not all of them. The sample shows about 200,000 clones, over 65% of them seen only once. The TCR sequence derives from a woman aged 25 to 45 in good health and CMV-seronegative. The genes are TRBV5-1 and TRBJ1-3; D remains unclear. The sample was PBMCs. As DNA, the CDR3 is TGCGCCAGCAGCTTGGCACGGGAAATGTCTGGAAACACCATATATTTT. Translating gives CASSLAREMSGNTIYF.